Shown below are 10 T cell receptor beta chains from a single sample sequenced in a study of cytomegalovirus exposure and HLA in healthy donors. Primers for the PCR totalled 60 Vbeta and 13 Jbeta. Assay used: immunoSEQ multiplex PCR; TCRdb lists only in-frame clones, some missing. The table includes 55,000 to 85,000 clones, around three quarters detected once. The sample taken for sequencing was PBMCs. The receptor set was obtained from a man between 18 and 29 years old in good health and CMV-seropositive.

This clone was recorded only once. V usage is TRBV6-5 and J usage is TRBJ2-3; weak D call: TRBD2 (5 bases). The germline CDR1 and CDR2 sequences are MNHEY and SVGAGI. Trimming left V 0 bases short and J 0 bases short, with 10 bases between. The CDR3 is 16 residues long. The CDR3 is CASSYSRVFSTDTQYF. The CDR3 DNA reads TGTGCCAGCAGTTACTCGAGGGTTTTCAGCACAGATACGCAGTATTTT.

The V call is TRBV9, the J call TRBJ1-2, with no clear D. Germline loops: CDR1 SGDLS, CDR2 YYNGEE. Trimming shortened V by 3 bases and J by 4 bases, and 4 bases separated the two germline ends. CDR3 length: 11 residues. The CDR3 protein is CASSALYGYTF. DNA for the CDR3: TGTGCCAGCAGCGCACTCTATGGCTACACCTTC.

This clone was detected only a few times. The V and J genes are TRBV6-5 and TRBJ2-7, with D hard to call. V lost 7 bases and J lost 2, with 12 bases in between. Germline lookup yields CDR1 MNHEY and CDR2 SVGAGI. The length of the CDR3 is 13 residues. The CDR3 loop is CASTKTAPYEQYF. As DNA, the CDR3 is TGTGCCAGCACCAAGACTGCCCCCTACGAGCAGTACTTC.

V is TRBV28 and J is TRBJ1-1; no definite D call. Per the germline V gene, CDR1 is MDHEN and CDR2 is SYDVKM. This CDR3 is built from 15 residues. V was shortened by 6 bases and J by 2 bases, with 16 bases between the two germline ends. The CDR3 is CASRPPAGGNTEAFF. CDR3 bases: TGTGCCAGCAGACCACCAGCGGGTGGTAACACTGAAGCTTTCTTT. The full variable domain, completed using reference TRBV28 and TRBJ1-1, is DVKVTQSSRYLVKRTGEKVFLECVQDMDHENMFWYRQDPGLGLRLIYFSYDVKMKEKGDIPEGYSVSREKKERFSLILESASTNQTSMYLCASRPPAGGNTEAFFGQGTRLTVV.

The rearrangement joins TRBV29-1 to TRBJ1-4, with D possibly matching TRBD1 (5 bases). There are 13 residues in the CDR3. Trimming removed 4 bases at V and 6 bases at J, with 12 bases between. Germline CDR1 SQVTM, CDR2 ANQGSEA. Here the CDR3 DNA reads TGCAGCGTTGTTGGGGGGTGGGATGAAAAACTGTTTTTT. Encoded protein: CSVVGGWDEKLFF. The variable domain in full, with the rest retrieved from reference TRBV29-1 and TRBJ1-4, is SAVISQKPSRDICQRGTSLTIQCQVDSQVTMMFWYRQQPGQSLTLIATANQGSEATYESGFVIDKFPISRPNLTFSTLTVSNMSPEDSSIYLCSVVGGWDEKLFFGSGTQLSVL.

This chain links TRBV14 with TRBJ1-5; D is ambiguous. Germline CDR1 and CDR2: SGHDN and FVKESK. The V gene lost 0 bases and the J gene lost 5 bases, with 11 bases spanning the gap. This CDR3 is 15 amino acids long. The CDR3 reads CASSQERPVDQPQHF. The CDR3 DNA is TGTGCCAGCAGCCAAGAGAGGCCGGTGGATCAGCCCCAGCATTTT.

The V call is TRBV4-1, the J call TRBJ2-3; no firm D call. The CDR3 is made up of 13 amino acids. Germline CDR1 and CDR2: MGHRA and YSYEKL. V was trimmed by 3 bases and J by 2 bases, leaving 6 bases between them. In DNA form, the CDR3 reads TGCGCCAGCAGCCAGTTAAACACAGATACGCAGTATTTT. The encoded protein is CASSQLNTDTQYF.

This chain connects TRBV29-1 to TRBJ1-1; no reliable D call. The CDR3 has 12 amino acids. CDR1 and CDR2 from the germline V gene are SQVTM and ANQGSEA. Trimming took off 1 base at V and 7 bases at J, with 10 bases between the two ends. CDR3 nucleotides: TGCAGCGTTGAAGCAGCGCATGATGAAGCTTTCTTT. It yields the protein CSVEAAHDEAFF. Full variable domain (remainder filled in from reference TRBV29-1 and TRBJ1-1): SAVISQKPSRDICQRGTSLTIQCQVDSQVTMMFWYRQQPGQSLTLIATANQGSEATYESGFVIDKFPISRPNLTFSTLTVSNMSPEDSSIYLCSVEAAHDEAFFGQGTRLTVV.

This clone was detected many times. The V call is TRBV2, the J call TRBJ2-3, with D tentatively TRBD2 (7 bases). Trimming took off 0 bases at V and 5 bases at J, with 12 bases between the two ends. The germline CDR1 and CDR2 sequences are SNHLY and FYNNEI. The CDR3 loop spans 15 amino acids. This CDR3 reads CASSEAGGARDTQYF. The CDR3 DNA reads TGTGCCAGCAGTGAAGCGGGGGGGGCAAGAGATACGCAGTATTTT.

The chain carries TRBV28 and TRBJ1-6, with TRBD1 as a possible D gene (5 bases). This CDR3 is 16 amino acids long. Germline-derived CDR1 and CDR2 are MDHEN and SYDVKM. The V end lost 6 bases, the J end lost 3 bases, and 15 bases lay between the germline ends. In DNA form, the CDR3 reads TGTGCCAGCAGGGCCGGGACGGGGGTCTATAATTCACCCCTCCACTTT. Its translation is CASRAGTGVYNSPLHF.